The 24 T cell receptor beta chains given below trace back to one sample, sequenced in a study of shared clonotypes between healthy human individuals. TCRdb's copy holds only in-frame clones and misses some; the assay was immunoSEQ multiplex PCR. The sample holds 2 million or so clones, approximately 94% seen once. Naive CD8 cells lacked CD45RO, underwent positive selection for CCR7 and left out terminally differentiated effector memory CD45RA+ cells. Sequencing was done on a sample of naive CD8+ T cells sorted from blood. Receptor source: a man between 18 and 35 years old in good health.

V gene TRBV27 combines with J gene TRBJ2-1; D remains unclear. Germline CDR1 and CDR2: MNHEY and SMNVEV (reference sequence). This CDR3 comprises 14 residues. V lost 5 bases to trimming and J lost 5 bases, with 13 bases between them. The CDR3 loop is CASSPLGLDNEQFF. The CDR3 DNA follows: TGTGCCAGCAGTCCCTTGGGTTTAGACAATGAGCAGTTCTTC.

This clone has more than one count but fewer than ten. This chain connects TRBV6-5 to TRBJ1-1; the D is unclear. The V end lost 9 bases, the J end lost 5 bases, and 19 bases lay between the germline ends. This CDR3 has 14 amino acids. Germline V lookup: CDR1 MNHEY, CDR2 SVGAGI. The CDR3 here is CASKYAGAGTEAFF. Written as DNA, the CDR3 is TGTGCCAGTAAATACGCGGGCGCGGGTACTGAAGCTTTCTTT.

The genes are TRBV27 and TRBJ1-5; 10 bases are shared with TRBD1. Germline trimming cut 2 bases from V and 7 bases from J; bases unmatched to any gene: 2. This CDR3 spans 14 amino acids. Germline loops: CDR1 MNHEY, CDR2 SMNVEV (reference sequence). CDR3 nucleotide sequence: TGTGCCAGCAGTTTAGAGGGACAGGGGCAGCCCCAGCATTTT. This sequence encodes CASSLEGQGQPQHF.

The chain links TRBV29-1 to TRBJ2-1; TRBD2 agrees at 10 bases. Losses at the gene ends were 1 base for V and 0 bases for J; bases not matched to a gene: 6. Germline CDR1 is SQVTM and CDR2 is ANQGSEA. The CDR3 extends over 17 amino acids. The CDR3 sequence is CSVEGLAGGFSYNEQFF. The CDR3 DNA is TGCAGCGTTGAAGGACTAGCGGGCGGTTTCTCCTACAATGAGCAGTTCTTC.

This rearrangement joins TRBV6-1 to TRBJ2-7; D perhaps matches TRBD1 (5 bases). The ends were cut back, 2 bases at V and 5 bases at J, with 13 bases in the middle. Germline CDR1 MNHNS, CDR2 SASEGT. The CDR3 totals 14 residues. The CDR3 sequence: CASSEMDEGDEQYF. CDR3 nucleotides: TGTGCCAGCAGTGAAATGGATGAAGGGGACGAGCAGTACTTC.

This chain joins TRBV7-8 and TRBJ1-6, with D possibly TRBD1 on 5 matching bases. CDR3 length equals 15 residues. V was pared by 1 base and J by 9 bases, with 13 bases between. Germline V gives CDR1 SGHVS, CDR2 FQNEAQ. CDR3 loop: CASSLVSGSSSPLHF. Here the CDR3 DNA reads TGTGCCAGCAGCTTAGTATCAGGGTCGAGTTCACCCCTCCACTTT.

This rearrangement joins TRBV30 to TRBJ2-7; 9 bases align to TRBD2. CDR3 size: 18 residues. Germline V lookup: CDR1 GTSNPN, CDR2 SVGIG (reference sequence). Losses at the gene ends were 4 bases for V and 2 bases for J; bases not matched to a gene: 18. The CDR3, as DNA: TGTGCCTGGAAATCCTATGACAGGGCTAGCGGGGCAACCTACGAGCAGTACTTC. This encodes CAWKSYDRASGATYEQYF.

This chain joins TRBV6-6 and TRBJ1-2; D gene uncertain. Germline assignment: CDR1 MNHNY and CDR2 SVGAGI (reference sequence). CDR3 size: 11 residues. The ends were cut back, 8 bases at V and 1 base at J, with 5 bases in the middle. CDR3: CASADNYGYTF. The CDR3 bases are TGTGCCAGCGCGGATAACTATGGCTACACCTTC.

The V and J genes are TRBV5-5 and TRBJ1-6; TRBD1 might be the D (5 bases). This CDR3 is 15 amino acids long. In germline, CDR1 is SGHKS, CDR2 YYEKEE (reference sequence). Trimming cost V 1 base and J 9 bases, with 14 bases left between them. CDR3 protein: CASSLRQGGGSPLHF. CDR3 DNA sequence: TGTGCCAGCAGCTTGCGGCAGGGTGGTGGTTCACCCCTCCACTTT.

This clone was observed once. This chain links TRBV27 with TRBJ2-7; 8 nucleotides line up with TRBD1. Germline-derived CDR1 and CDR2 are MNHEY and SMNVEV (reference sequence). V dropped 5 bases and J dropped 2; count of bases not matched to a gene: 8. The CDR3 sequence is 15 residues long. The CDR3 DNA reads as TGTGCCAGCAGTCTCGACAGGGGATATGCCTACGAGCAGTACTTC. This sequence encodes CASSLDRGYAYEQYF.

Here the CDR3 reads CASPGDYNEQFF. In nucleotides, the CDR3 is TGTGCCAGCCCGGGAGACTACAATGAGCAGTTCTTC. V and J are TRBV2 and TRBJ2-1; D may be TRBD2 (6 bases). CDR1 is SNHLY and CDR2 is FYNNEI in the germline V gene. V was shortened by 8 bases and J by 3 bases, with 8 bases between the two germline ends. CDR3 size: 12 residues.

This clone has only one observation. This chain links TRBV19 with TRBJ2-7, with unresolved D. V was trimmed by 3 bases and J by 6 bases, leaving 15 bases between them. The CDR3 is 14 residues long. CDR1 and CDR2 (germline): LNHDA, SQIVND (reference sequence). CDR3 nucleotide sequence: TGTGCCAGTAGTATTGGGCCAATCTCCGGCGAGCAGTACTTC. Amino acids: CASSIGPISGEQYF.

The CDR3 DNA reads as TGTGCCAGCAGCGATTCGACAGAGACTAACTATGGCTACACCTTC. Translated, it gives CASSDSTETNYGYTF. The chain carries TRBV9 and TRBJ1-2; a possible D gene is TRBD1 (5 bases). CDR3 length equals 15 residues. Trimming removed 3 bases from V and 0 bases from J, with 12 bases in between. CDR1 and CDR2 (germline): SGDLS, YYNGEE.

The chain has TRBV11-2 and TRBJ1-1; TRBD1 is a possible D gene (6 bases). V was pared by 4 bases and J by 4 bases, with 16 bases between. CDR3 length equals 15 residues. CDR1 and CDR2 from the germline V gene are SGHAT and FQNNGV. The CDR3 is CASSWSGGWGTEAFF. The CDR3 DNA is TGTGCCAGCAGCTGGTCCGGGGGCTGGGGCACTGAAGCTTTCTTT.

This chain joins TRBV2 and TRBJ1-5; the match to TRBD1 covers 11 bases. There are 18 residues in the CDR3. Germline CDR1 and CDR2: SNHLY and FYNNEI. J lost 0 bases, V lost 6 bases, and 10 bases had no gene match. In DNA form, the CDR3 reads TGTGCCAGCAGGAGTCCGGGACAGGGGGACCCTAGCAATCAGCCCCAGCATTTT. Its protein product is CASRSPGQGDPSNQPQHF.

The CDR3 region has the DNA TGTGCCAGCAGTTTACGGGGGGGGAAGACTAATGAAAAACTGTTTTTT. Translating it yields CASSLRGGKTNEKLFF. The chain uses TRBV27 and TRBJ1-4; tentative D call: TRBD1 (5 bases). The germline V and J ends were trimmed by 2 bases and 2 bases, with 12 bases remaining between them. CDR1 is MNHEY, CDR2 SMNVEV, per germline (reference sequence). The CDR3 totals 16 residues.

As for this clone: Distinct nucleotide sequences in the sample also encode this CDR3. The chain has TRBV5-1 and TRBJ2-7; tentative D call: TRBD1 (6 bases). Germline CDR1 and CDR2: SGHRS and YFSETQ. The CDR3 runs to 12 residues. The V end was cut by 4 bases, the J end by 5 bases, with 10 bases between. The CDR3 sequence: CASSPRGDEQYF. The CDR3 DNA reads as TGCGCCAGCAGCCCCAGGGGCGACGAGCAGTACTTC. Based on the CDR3 plus reference TRBV5-1 and TRBJ2-7, the full variable domain is KAGVTQTPRYLIKTRGQQVTLSCSPISGHRSVSWYQQTPGQGLQFLFEYFSETQRNKGNFPGRFSGRQFSNSRSEMNVSTLELGDSALYLCASSPRGDEQYFGPGTRLTVT.

This clone was observed once. The V and J genes are TRBV9 and TRBJ2-1; TRBD2 matches at 9 bases. Germline CDR1 reads SGDLS; CDR2 reads YYNGEE. Trimming cost V 1 base and J 5 bases; bases outside gene matches: 4. The CDR3 extends over 15 amino acids. The CDR3 loop reads CASSVWSSGDNEQFF. The DNA of the CDR3 is TGTGCCAGCAGCGTATGGTCTAGCGGGGACAATGAGCAGTTCTTC.

The rearrangement links TRBV7-9 to TRBJ1-1; possible D gene TRBD1, 5 bases. Germline loops: CDR1 SEHNR, CDR2 FQNEAQ (reference sequence). Trimming cost V 1 base and J 14 bases, with 11 bases left between them. The CDR3 consists of 11 residues. The CDR3 nucleotides are TGTGCCAGCAGCTTAGAGGATAGGGACTTCTTT. This gives the protein CASSLEDRDFF.

Worth noting for this clone: The sample carries other DNA sequences with the same CDR3. The J gene is TRBJ2-7, the V gene TRBV27, with 8 bases that match TRBD1. Germline CDR1 is MNHEY and CDR2 is SMNVEV (reference sequence). After removal of 5 bases from V and 2 bases from J, the junction contained 5 bases not matched to a gene. This CDR3 spans 14 amino acids. The CDR3 DNA is TGTGCCAGCAGTACCACAGGGGGAGCCTACGAGCAGTACTTC. This gives the protein CASSTTGGAYEQYF.

The CDR3 nucleotides read TGTGCCAGTAGTATGGGCGGGATAGGATACGAGCAGTACTTC. It yields the protein CASSMGGIGYEQYF. The chain uses TRBV19 and TRBJ2-7, with TRBD2 as a possible D gene (6 bases). V lost 3 bases and J 4 bases, leaving 13 bases between the germline ends. Germline V gives CDR1 LNHDA, CDR2 SQIVND (reference sequence). This CDR3 region has 14 residues.

The genes are TRBV27 and TRBJ1-5; D may be TRBD1 (5 bases). Germline V gene lookup returns CDR1 MNHEY and CDR2 SMNVEV (reference sequence). CDR3 length equals 13 residues. The germline V and J ends were trimmed by 4 bases and 5 bases, with 9 bases remaining between them. CDR3 loop: CASSSGPHQPQHF. The CDR3 nucleotides are TGTGCCAGCAGTTCGGGACCCCATCAGCCCCAGCATTTT.

This clone was observed once. V is TRBV28 and J is TRBJ1-3; no reliable D call. CDR3 length: 12 residues. CDR1 MDHEN and CDR2 SYDVKM come from the germline V gene. The V end was cut by 6 bases, the J end by 0 bases, with 3 bases between. The CDR3 coding sequence is TGTGCCAGCAGCGGCTCTGGAAACACCATATATTTT. Its translation is CASSGSGNTIYF.

V and J are TRBV11-2 and TRBJ2-7; D is undetermined. The germline V and J ends were trimmed by 1 base and 3 bases, with 10 bases remaining between them. There are 14 residues in the CDR3. CDR1 and CDR2 (germline): SGHAT, FQNNGV. This CDR3 reads CASSLALGFYEQYF. The DNA for the CDR3 is TGTGCCAGCAGCTTAGCGTTAGGTTTCTACGAGCAGTACTTC.